The clone carrying this TCR beta chain was counted only a few times. Measured with immunoSEQ multiplex PCR; TCRdb has only the in-frame clones, and not every one. There are about 24,000 clones in the sample; around 62% occur only once, and 5% to 6% lies in the top ten. This specimen belongs to a study of tumor-infiltrating lymphocytes in localized non-small cell lung cancer. On the study more broadly: Resected tumor was paired with non-adjacent uninvolved lung from the same patient.

The CDR3 is 14 amino acids. CDR1 is SGHRS, CDR2 YFSETQ, per germline. Unmatched junction bases numbered 6, after V lost 4 bases and J lost 3 bases. The rearrangement uses TRBV5-1 and TRBJ2-7, with 8 positions matching TRBD2. This sequence was found in a human donor with non-small cell lung cancer. The sequenced sample consisted of lung tumor tissue. DNA of the CDR3: TGCGCCAGCAGCCCCGGGACTAGTCTCTACGAGCAGTACTTC. As protein: CASSPGTSLYEQYF.